This passage covers 29 T cell receptor beta chains from one sample sequenced in a study of early T cells in non-severe SARS-CoV-2 infection. TCRdb re-called the 5' RACE reads through MiXCR, storing one row per CDR3 protein. In the table there are 20,000 to 25,000 distinct CDR3 sequences, 3.5% to 5% of which are singletons. The specimen sequenced was whole blood. These receptor sequences come from an adult who was a healthcare worker with PCR-confirmed SARS-CoV-2 infection or an uninfected control (not recorded which).

Note on this clonotype: A much larger clone sits a single nucleotide away, making a read error possible. V gene TRBV24-1 combines with J gene TRBJ2-3, with D hard to call. The CDR3 sequence is 14 residues long. The germline V and J ends were trimmed by 0 bases and 5 bases, with 8 bases remaining between them. CDR1 is KGHDR and CDR2 is SFDVKD in the germline V gene. Here the CDR3 reads CATSDLQIGDTQYF. For the CDR3, the DNA is TGTGCCACCAGTGATTTGCAAATCGGAGATACGCAGTATTTT.

The chain has TRBV12-3 or TRBV12-4 and TRBJ2-3; TRBD2 matches at 15 bases. J gave up 8 bases and V 8 bases, and 5 bases lay outside the gene matches. The CDR3 runs 14 residues. CDR3 protein: CASRTSGGAVTQYF. The CDR3 nucleotides are TGTGCCAGCCGGACTAGCGGGGGGGCAGTTACGCAGTATTTT.

This clonotype was detected ten times or more. The rearrangement links TRBV12-3 or TRBV12-4 to TRBJ2-5; a possible D gene is TRBD1 (8 bases). This CDR3 region has 16 residues. Deletions cut 3 bases from V and 1 base from J, with 15 bases between. CDR3 amino acids: CASSFRNRGGQETQYF. CDR3 coding DNA: TGTGCCAGCAGTTTTAGAAACAGGGGGGGCCAAGAGACCCAGTACTTC.

The chain couples TRBV5-6 to TRBJ2-7, with TRBD1 matching 7 bases. CDR1 SGHDT and CDR2 YYEEEE come from the germline V gene. The CDR3 has 16 amino acids. The V and J ends lost 6 bases and 1 base, in that order; junction bases with no gene match: 13. CDR3 DNA: TGTGCCAGCATCAAGGGGGACAGCCCTCCGTCCTACGAGCAGTACTTC. Amino acids: CASIKGDSPPSYEQYF.

This clonotype appeared a few times. The V and J genes are TRBV6-2 or TRBV6-3 and TRBJ2-7; 11 nucleotides align to TRBD1. The CDR3 consists of 15 residues. CDR1 and CDR2 (germline): MNHEY, SVGEGT. Unmatched junction bases numbered 6, after V lost 5 bases and J lost 3 bases. In DNA form, the CDR3 reads TGTGCCAGCAGTAAGACCGGGACAGGGGGCTACGAGCAGTACTTC. Residues: CASSKTGTGGYEQYF.

By proportion, this clonotype is medium-sized. J is TRBJ2-3 and V is TRBV6-2 or TRBV6-3, with a tentative D call TRBD2 (5 bases). The CDR3 sequence is 13 residues long. The V end lost 4 bases, the J end lost 4 bases, and 9 bases lay between the germline ends. Germline assignment: CDR1 MNHEY and CDR2 SVGEGT. CDR3 bases: TGTGCCAGCAGTTCCCTAGCAGCAGATACGCAGTATTTT. Encoded protein: CASSSLAADTQYF.

This clonotype was recorded many times. The chain combines TRBV29-1 with TRBJ2-7, with D perhaps TRBD1 or TRBD2 (6 bases each). The CDR3 is 14 amino acids. In germline, CDR1 is SQVTM, CDR2 ANQGSEA. V was shortened by 4 bases and J by 3 bases, with 16 bases between the two germline ends. CDR3: CSVGRGGGLYEQYF. CDR3 DNA sequence: TGCAGCGTTGGTCGAGGGGGAGGCCTCTACGAGCAGTACTTC.

This clonotype is medium-sized (0.01 to 0.1%) by share. The rearrangement joins TRBV12-3 or TRBV12-4 to TRBJ1-2; D remains ambiguous. The CDR3 is 12 residues long. Trimming shortened V by 3 bases and J by 8 bases, and 10 bases separated the two germline ends. The CDR3 loop is CASSFDRFGYTF. CDR3 DNA: TGTGCCAGCAGTTTTGATAGATTCGGCTACACCTTC.

This clonotype was seen only a few times. The chain has TRBV9 and TRBJ2-2; D may be TRBD2 (7 bases). Germline V gene sequence: CDR1 SGDLS, CDR2 YYNGEE. The V end lost 3 bases, the J end lost 6 bases, and 9 bases lay between the germline ends. This CDR3 has 13 residues. Here the CDR3 DNA reads TGTGCCAGCAGCGCCGGGGGGCCCGGGGAGCTGTTTTTT. Translated: CASSAGGPGELFF.

Of note for this clonotype: Possible read error: a much larger clone is one base away. The chain uses TRBV29-1 and TRBJ2-5, with 8 bases lining up with TRBD1. This CDR3 is built from 10 residues. Germline CDR1 reads SQVTM; CDR2 reads ANQGSEA. V dropped 8 bases and J dropped 10; count of bases not matched to a gene: 6. The CDR3 sequence is CSTWTGNQYF. For the CDR3, the DNA is TGCAGCACCTGGACAGGGAACCAGTACTTC.

A word on this clonotype: Germline is not matched at one junction end, which may reflect a read error. The chain recombines TRBV4-2 with TRBJ2-7, with D hard to call. Per germline, CDR1 LGHNA and CDR2 YNFKEQ. This CDR3 spans 15 amino acids. The CDR3: CVSSQAQTQHHEQYF. For the CDR3, the DNA is TGTGTCAGCAGCCAAGCACAGACCCAACACCACGAGCAGTACTTC.

The chain links TRBV4-2 to TRBJ2-5; maybe TRBD2 (5 bases). Germline values: CDR1 LGHNA, CDR2 YNFKEQ. The length of the CDR3 is 16 residues. The V end lost 0 bases, the J end lost 5 bases, and 16 bases lay between the germline ends. The CDR3 nucleotides read TGTGCCAGCAGCCAAGACCCGGCGGGCCCCCTGGAGACCCAGTACTTC. It encodes CASSQDPAGPLETQYF.

This clonotype showed up many times. The J gene is TRBJ1-1, the V gene TRBV11-3; D remains ambiguous. The length of the CDR3 is 14 residues. Germline CDR1 is SGHNT and CDR2 is YENEEA. With 5 bases removed from V and 6 bases from J, the gap between germline ends came to 16 bases. This CDR3 reads CASSLRTYGAEAFF. CDR3 bases: TGTGCCAGCAGCCTCCGGACGTATGGGGCTGAAGCTTTCTTT. The entire variable domain, with the rest obtained from reference TRBV11-3 and TRBJ1-1, is as follows: EAGVVQSPRYKIIEKKQPVAFWCNPISGHNTLYWYLQNLGQGPELLIRYENEEAVDDSQLPKDRFSAERLKGVDSTLKIQPAELGDSAVYLCASSLRTYGAEAFFGQGTRLTVV.

The table lists this clonotype with many counts. CDR3 region: CSARAGDRGLFQQYF. CDR3 bases: TGCAGTGCTAGAGCCGGAGACAGGGGGCTTTTTCAGCAGTACTTC. J is TRBJ2-7 and V is TRBV20-1; 10 nucleotides line up with TRBD1. CDR3 length equals 15 residues. The trim removed 1 base at V and 8 bases at J, leaving 11 bases unmatched. CDR1 and CDR2 (germline): DFQATT, SNEGSKA (reference sequence).

By frequency in the sample, this clonotype is medium-sized (0.01 to 0.1%). The V and J genes are TRBV10-2 and TRBJ1-1; possibly TRBD1 for D (6 bases). Germline V gene data show CDR1 as WSHSY and CDR2 as SAAADI. The germline V and J ends were trimmed by 4 bases and 7 bases, with 13 bases remaining between them. This CDR3 has 13 residues. CDR3: CASSVGAGIEAFF. The CDR3 nucleotides are TGCGCCAGCAGTGTGGGGGCCGGGATTGAAGCTTTCTTT.

The genes are TRBV3-2 and TRBJ2-1; the DNA was not compared with TRBD2, the D call given in the table. TRBV3-2 is given as a pseudogene. The CDR3 contains 20 residues. CDR3 nucleotide sequence: TGTGCCAGCAGTCAACCGGGACTAGCGGAGACCCAGGCCTATTACAATGAGCAGTTCTTC. This gives the protein CASSQPGLAETQAYYNEQFF.

At least ten counts were recorded for this clonotype. DNA of the CDR3: TGTGCCAGCAGCTTTTCCTTCGATGTAGATACGCAGTATTTT. As protein: CASSFSFDVDTQYF. This chain connects TRBV7-9 to TRBJ2-3; D remains unclear. The CDR3 length is 14 residues. The germline V and J ends were trimmed by 3 bases and 5 bases, with 12 bases remaining between them. Looked up from germline, CDR1 is SEHNR and CDR2 is FQNEAQ (reference sequence).

This clonotype occurred many times. The chain recombines TRBV7-9 with TRBJ1-2; 8 nucleotides match TRBD1. Trimming removed 4 bases from V and 4 bases from J; junction bases left unmatched: 8. Germline assignment: CDR1 SEHNR and CDR2 FQNEAQ (reference sequence). The CDR3 totals 15 residues. CDR3 DNA: TGTGCCAGCAGCTCGGGACAGGACGCCCGCTATGGCTACACCTTC. Translating gives CASSSGQDARYGYTF.

Within the sample, this clonotype is medium-sized (0.01 to 0.1%). The chain is built from TRBV20-1 and TRBJ1-1, with D perhaps TRBD1 (5 bases). The germline V gene has CDR1 DFQATT and CDR2 SNEGSKA (reference sequence). The CDR3 runs 15 residues. V gave up 6 bases and J gave up 0 bases, with 17 bases separating them. DNA for the CDR3: TGCAGTGCGGAGGGGTCCTACTGGTTGAACACTGAAGCTTTCTTT. It yields the protein CSAEGSYWLNTEAFF.

Only a few counts were recorded for this clonotype. This rearrangement joins TRBV7-6 to TRBJ1-2, with a weak D call TRBD1 (5 bases). V gave up 4 bases and J gave up 8 bases, with 14 bases separating them. The CDR3 is 13 amino acids. Germline CDR1 and CDR2: SGHVS and FNYEAQ. CDR3 region: CASSSWDSQGYTF. As DNA, the CDR3 is TGTGCCAGCAGCTCCTGGGACTCCCAGGGCTACACCTTC.

This clonotype ranks as medium-sized. The gene calls are TRBV6-6 and TRBJ1-1, with D perhaps TRBD1 (5 bases). The germline CDR1 and CDR2 sequences are MNHNY and SVGAGI (reference sequence). The CDR3 loop spans 18 amino acids. Deletions cut 5 bases from V and 0 bases from J, with 22 bases between. The CDR3 coding sequence is TGTGCCAGCAGTACCTTGCCGGGGACCGCGACTCTGAACACTGAAGCTTTCTTT. Translation: CASSTLPGTATLNTEAFF.

The V call is TRBV7-8, the J call TRBJ2-7; D is possibly TRBD1 (5 bases). Trimming took off 2 bases at V and 2 bases at J, with 13 bases between the two ends. The CDR3 runs to 15 residues. Looked up from germline, CDR1 is SGHVS and CDR2 is FQNEAQ. CDR3 coding DNA: TGTGCCAGCAGCTTAAGGGGCGCGTCTCCCTACGAGCAGTACTTC. It is translated as CASSLRGASPYEQYF.

The chain carries TRBV7-2 and TRBJ1-4; D uncertain. Trimming stripped 5 bases from V and 8 bases from J, with 12 bases between. The CDR3 has 13 residues. Per the germline V gene, CDR1 is SGHTA and CDR2 is FQGNSA. The CDR3 here is CASSRSRGEKLFF. The CDR3, as DNA: TGTGCCAGCAGCCGATCCCGTGGGGAAAAACTGTTTTTT.

This clonotype was counted at least ten times. The chain combines TRBV18 with TRBJ1-4; the D is unclear. Germline CDR1 KGHSH, CDR2 LQKENI. This CDR3 comprises 12 residues. Trimming left V 0 bases short and J 8 bases short, with 4 bases between. CDR3 loop: CASSPPGEKLFF. The CDR3 DNA reads as TGTGCCAGCTCACCACCGGGCGAAAAACTGTTTTTT.

This clonotype was detected many times. The chain joins TRBV5-5 to TRBJ2-2; 7 bases fit TRBD1. V lost 7 bases and J lost 4; bases outside the gene matches: 7. Per germline, CDR1 SGHKS and CDR2 YYEKEE (reference sequence). CDR3 length: 14 amino acids. The CDR3 DNA is TGTGCCAGCTTAATCGGGACAGCCACCGGGGAGCTGTTTTTT. It encodes CASLIGTATGELFF.

In its sample, this clonotype ranks as medium-sized (0.01 to 0.1%). J is TRBJ2-3 and V is TRBV27; 8 nucleotides line up with TRBD2. The CDR3 is 14 residues long. In germline, CDR1 is MNHEY, CDR2 SMNVEV (reference sequence). The ends lost 10 bases at V and 1 base at J; junction bases unmatched: 7. The CDR3 region is CAIAGGRGTDTQYF. For the CDR3, the DNA is TGTGCCATCGCGGGGGGCCGAGGCACAGATACGCAGTATTTT.

The table lists this clonotype with many counts. The rearrangement joins TRBV28 to TRBJ2-7, with TRBD2 as a possible D gene (6 bases). Germline-derived CDR1 and CDR2 are MDHEN and SYDVKM. The CDR3 is 12 amino acids. V was pared by 6 bases and J by 6 bases, with 12 bases between. CDR3 nucleotide sequence: TGTGCCAGCAGCTTTGGGGGGAGCGAGCAGTACTTC. The encoded protein is CASSFGGSEQYF.

In its sample, this clonotype was seen many times. This chain connects TRBV20-1 to TRBJ2-7; D unclear. V lost 3 bases, J lost 4 bases, and 7 bases lay in between. CDR1 is DFQATT, CDR2 SNEGSKA, per germline (reference sequence). CDR3 length: 11 residues. The CDR3 spells CSARVLYEQYF. Here the CDR3 DNA reads TGCAGTGCTAGGGTCTTATACGAGCAGTACTTC.

This rearrangement joins TRBV9 to TRBJ1-1; D unclear. CDR1 and CDR2 (germline): SGDLS, YYNGEE. The CDR3 runs 14 residues. V lost 2 bases and J lost 0, with 8 bases in between. CDR3 DNA: TGTGCCAGCAGCGTGGGGAGCCTGAACACTGAAGCTTTCTTT. Residues: CASSVGSLNTEAFF.